This T cell receptor beta chain was sequenced in a study of T-cell reconstitution after alpha-beta-depleted transplantation in children. Preparation of the TCRbeta library was carried out with unique molecular identifiers. Each CDR3 protein gets one entry after TCRdb re-called the PCR reads with MiXCR. The sample yields approximately 490,000 distinct CDR3 sequences, around 12% seen once. The CDR3 is made up of 12 amino acids. Germline V gene lookup returns CDR1 DFQATT and CDR2 SNEGSKA (reference sequence). V lost 1 base to trimming and J lost 9 bases, with 13 bases between them. The rearrangement uses TRBV20-1 and TRBJ2-7; possible D gene TRBD2, 6 bases. The source was PBMCs from the stem cell graft donor, collected from the stem cell graft. This TCR came from a human donor who donated a stem cell graft to a child with combined immunodeficiency. The CDR3, as DNA: TGCAGTGCTAGAGTCCCGGGAGTGGCGCAGTACTTC. This codes for CSARVPGVAQYF.